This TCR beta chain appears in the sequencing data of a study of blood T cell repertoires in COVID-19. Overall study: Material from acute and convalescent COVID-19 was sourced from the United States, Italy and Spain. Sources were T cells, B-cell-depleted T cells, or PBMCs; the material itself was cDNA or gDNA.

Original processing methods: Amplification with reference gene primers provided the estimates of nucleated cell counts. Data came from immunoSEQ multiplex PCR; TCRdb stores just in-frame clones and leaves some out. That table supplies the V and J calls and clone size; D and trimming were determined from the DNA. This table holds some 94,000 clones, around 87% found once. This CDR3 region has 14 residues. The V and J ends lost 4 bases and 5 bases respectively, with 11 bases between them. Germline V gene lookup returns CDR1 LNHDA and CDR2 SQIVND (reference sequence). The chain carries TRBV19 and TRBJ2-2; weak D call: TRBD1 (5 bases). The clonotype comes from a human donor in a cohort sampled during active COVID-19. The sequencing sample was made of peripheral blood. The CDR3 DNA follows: TGTGCCAGTAGTACGGACATTGGGACCGGGGAGCTGTTTTTT. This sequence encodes CASSTDIGTGELFF.